This T cell receptor beta chain stems from a study of technical replicates of blood from a handful of donors. The CDR3 length is 15 residues. J lost 5 bases, V lost 5 bases, and 11 bases had no gene match. CDR1 SGHTA and CDR2 FQGTGA come from the germline V gene. Some clones are missing from TCRdb's copy, which holds only in-frame ones; the method was immunoSEQ multiplex PCR. The table records 80,000 to 100,000 clones, about 95% of them present only once. The sample taken for sequencing was T cells isolated from PBMCs. The sequence was collected from a human donor in good health. The chain recombines TRBV7-3 with TRBJ2-7; TRBD1 aligns across 8 bases. The CDR3 DNA is TGTGCCAGCAGCATCGGACAGGGCCCTTTCCACGAGCAGTACTTC. Residues: CASSIGQGPFHEQYF. Filled out from reference TRBV7-3 and TRBJ2-7, the complete variable domain reads GAGVSQTPSNKVTEKGKYVELRCDPISGHTALYWYRQSLGQGPEFLIYFQGTGAADDSGLPNDRFFAVRPEGSVSTLKIQRTERGDSAVYLCASSIGQGPFHEQYFGPGTRLTVT.